The 13 T cell receptor beta chains in this list originate from one sample, sequenced in a study of shared clonotypes between healthy human individuals (dated by TCRdb to 2020 to 2021). Library construction relied on the immunoSEQ multiplex PCR assay. TCRdb provides this immuneACCESS table in a form limited to in-frame rearrangements. Some clones are lacking; in checked studies, under half of them reflect an unresolved V gene, and why the rest are absent is not known. The sample has around 1.9 million clones on record, 90% to 95% of them singletons. 1.5% to 2% of the sample lies in the top ten. For the CD8 naive samples, CD45RO-negative cells were positively selected for CCR7, yielding a CD45RA+CCR7+ population from which TemRA cells were excluded. Input material: naive CD8+ T cells from PBMCs. In light of the paper, this sample's cell subset or site label describes: CD45RA+CCR7+. The receptor source for this set is a man younger than 35 in good health. Some clones in this sample may be carry-over from other donors' samples.

In this sample, this clone turned up once. This chain connects TRBV13 to TRBJ1-1; 8 bases are a match to TRBD1. Trimming removed 4 bases from V and 4 bases from J; junction bases left unmatched: 5. Germline V CDR1 and CDR2: PRHDT, FYEKMQ (reference sequence). CDR3 length: 14 residues. Here the CDR3 reads CASSSQGAATEAFF. CDR3 in DNA: TGTGCCAGCAGCTCCCAGGGGGCGGCCACTGAAGCTTTCTTT.

A word on this clone: Other DNA sequences of this sample code for an identical CDR3. V is TRBV27 and J is TRBJ2-2; the D is unclear. In germline, CDR1 is MNHEY, CDR2 SMNVEV (reference sequence). Trimming removed 5 bases from V and 3 bases from J, with 13 bases in between. This CDR3 comprises 15 residues. CDR3 sequence (DNA): TGTGCCAGCAGTCTCTGGACCGGCTACACCGGGGAGCTGTTTTTT. The encoded protein is CASSLWTGYTGELFF.

CDR3 loop: CASSLGSGRATQYF. In DNA, the CDR3 is TGTGCCAGCAGTTTAGGGTCAGGTAGGGCGACCCAGTACTTC. The chain has TRBV27 and TRBJ2-5; D not certain. The CDR3 is 14 amino acids. V lost 2 bases to trimming and J lost 7 bases, with 14 bases between them. Per germline, CDR1 MNHEY and CDR2 SMNVEV (reference sequence).

The chain is built from TRBV5-6 and TRBJ2-7, with D maybe TRBD2 (6 bases). The V gene's germline CDR1 is SGHDT and CDR2 YYEEEE. V was shortened by 0 bases and J by 5 bases, with 12 bases between the two germline ends. The CDR3 is 14 amino acids. In DNA, the CDR3 is TGTGCCAGCAGCTTGGTCCTCGGGAGCAACGAGCAGTACTTC. As protein: CASSLVLGSNEQYF.

The genes are TRBV7-3 and TRBJ2-1; D is possibly TRBD1 (5 bases). Germline loops: CDR1 SGHTA, CDR2 FQGTGA. This CDR3 contains 15 residues. V was clipped by 5 bases and J by 6 bases, with 17 bases between them. CDR3 residues: CASSPTWGLVNEQFF. Here the CDR3 DNA reads TGTGCCAGCAGCCCAACGTGGGGCCTCGTCAATGAGCAGTTCTTC.

This CDR3 is CASRQGGRSYEQYF. The CDR3 region has the DNA TGTGCCAGCAGGCAGGGGGGCCGCTCCTACGAGCAGTACTTC. The rearrangement uses TRBV7-9 and TRBJ2-7; TRBD1 is a possible D gene (7 bases). The germline V and J ends were trimmed by 6 bases and 0 bases, with 12 bases remaining between them. The CDR3 extends over 14 amino acids. CDR1 SEHNR and CDR2 FQNEAQ come from the germline V gene (reference sequence).

This sequence joins TRBV9 and TRBJ1-4; D gene unclear. Per germline, CDR1 SGDLS and CDR2 YYNGEE. The CDR3 sequence is 15 residues long. V lost 0 bases, J lost 3 bases, and 9 bases lay in between. The CDR3 sequence is CASSVAGVSNEKLFF. The DNA of the CDR3 is TGTGCCAGCAGCGTAGCTGGGGTCTCTAATGAAAAACTGTTTTTT.

The rearrangement uses TRBV28 and TRBJ1-1; TRBD1 is a possible D gene (5 bases). The germline V gene has CDR1 MDHEN and CDR2 SYDVKM. Deletions cut 11 bases from V and 4 bases from J, with 23 bases between. The length of the CDR3 is 15 residues. The CDR3 nucleotides are TGTGCCTCATTAGCAGGGTTTAAGGTGTTCACTGAAGCTTTCTTT. Translated, it gives CASLAGFKVFTEAFF.

V and J are TRBV9 and TRBJ2-6; no firm D call. Trimming stripped 3 bases from V and 2 bases from J, with 12 bases between. Per the germline V gene, CDR1 is SGDLS and CDR2 is YYNGEE. This CDR3 spans 16 amino acids. The CDR3 DNA sequence: TGTGCCAGCAGCGAGAACATGCAGCCTGGGGCCAACGTCCTGACTTTC. Encoded protein: CASSENMQPGANVLTF.

This clone was seen a single time. The V gene is TRBV27, the J gene TRBJ2-5; a possible D gene is TRBD1 (5 bases). V lost 8 bases and J lost 1, with 11 bases in between. Germline CDR1 MNHEY, CDR2 SMNVEV (reference sequence). The CDR3 sequence is 13 residues long. CDR3 DNA: TGTGCCAGCGCAGGGCAGTCCCAAGAGACCCAGTACTTC. This encodes CASAGQSQETQYF.

The V gene is TRBV27, the J gene TRBJ2-3; unclear D gene. V was clipped by 3 bases and J by 3 bases, with 13 bases between them. Germline V gene sequence: CDR1 MNHEY, CDR2 SMNVEV (reference sequence). The CDR3 sequence is 15 residues long. In DNA, the CDR3 is TGTGCCAGCAGTTTGTCCGCCGGGCTAACAGATACGCAGTATTTT. The encoded protein is CASSLSAGLTDTQYF.

The J gene is TRBJ2-1, the V gene TRBV10-3; D gene uncertain. V lost 0 bases, J lost 15 bases, and 21 bases lay in between. Germline-derived CDR1 and CDR2 are ENHRY and SYGVKD. There are 15 residues in the CDR3. DNA of the CDR3: TGTGCCATCAGTGAGTCCACGACTCCCCAAGCAGCACCGTTCTTC. Translating it yields CAISESTTPQAAPFF.

This chain uses TRBV25-1 with TRBJ1-1; D is possibly TRBD1 (6 bases). Trimming took off 8 bases at V and 4 bases at J, with 20 bases between the two ends. CDR1 is MGHDK, CDR2 SYGVNS, per germline. This CDR3 has 15 amino acids. The CDR3 loop is CASGPRGGGPTEAFF. The CDR3 DNA is TGTGCCAGCGGTCCGCGGGGGGGCGGACCCACTGAAGCTTTCTTT.